These 19 T cell receptor beta chains were all obtained from the same sample, sequenced in a study of control samples from healthy donors and cancer patients. Generated by immunoSEQ multiplex PCR, the TCRdb table keeps only in-frame clones and is missing some. Of roughly 180,000 clones listed, about 91% are singletons. The sequencing input was blood. The receptor source for this set is a woman in her thirties or forties in good health.

The rearrangement joins TRBV4-1 to TRBJ1-5; no clear D. There are 16 residues in the CDR3. CDR1 and CDR2 from the germline V gene are MGHRA and YSYEKL. Trimming took off 0 bases at V and 5 bases at J, with 14 bases between the two ends. The CDR3 spells CASSQEWADRDQPQHF. CDR3 DNA sequence: TGCGCCAGCAGCCAAGAATGGGCCGACCGAGATCAGCCCCAGCATTTT.

This chain links TRBV9 with TRBJ2-3; D remains ambiguous. V lost 1 base and J 0 bases, leaving 6 bases between the germline ends. The CDR3 extends over 14 amino acids. Germline-derived CDR1 and CDR2 are SGDLS and YYNGEE. CDR3 sequence: CASSVRPSTDTQYF. The CDR3 DNA sequence: TGTGCCAGCAGCGTAAGACCGAGCACAGATACGCAGTATTTT.

The V call is TRBV5-6, the J call TRBJ1-6; TRBD1 is a possible D gene (6 bases). Germline lookup yields CDR1 SGHDT and CDR2 YYEEEE. V was clipped by 3 bases and J by 2 bases, with 12 bases between them. The CDR3 is 16 residues long. CDR3 loop: CASSSRGHTYNSPLHF. The CDR3 DNA is TGTGCCAGCAGCTCCAGGGGCCATACCTATAATTCACCCCTCCACTTT.

This clone was counted a single time. V usage is TRBV2 and J usage is TRBJ2-2; D remains ambiguous. V lost 4 bases to trimming and J lost 1 base, with 7 bases between them. From germline, CDR1 is SNHLY and CDR2 FYNNEI. This CDR3 region has 14 residues. CDR3 region: CASSVYKNTGELFF. The CDR3 DNA is TGTGCCAGCAGTGTGTACAAGAACACCGGGGAGCTGTTTTTT.

The V call is TRBV7-3, the J call TRBJ1-1; no clear D gene. Germline values: CDR1 SGHTA, CDR2 FQGTGA. The CDR3 is 15 amino acids. V lost 6 bases, J lost 0 bases, and 14 bases lay in between. The DNA of the CDR3 is TGTGCCAGCAGATCTCCGACACTAATGAACACTGAAGCTTTCTTT. Its protein is CASRSPTLMNTEAFF.

The gene calls are TRBV4-1 and TRBJ2-3; D gene uncertain. Trimming removed 0 bases at V and 11 bases at J, with 6 bases between. Germline CDR1 and CDR2: MGHRA and YSYEKL. The CDR3 extends over 11 amino acids. CDR3 amino acids: CASSQEGGQYF. In DNA form, the CDR3 reads TGCGCCAGCAGCCAAGAGGGTGGGCAGTATTTT.

This chain connects TRBV10-2 to TRBJ1-1, with unresolved D. CDR3 length equals 11 residues. The V gene's germline CDR1 is WSHSY and CDR2 SAAADI. Between the trimmed V and J ends, which lost 5 bases and 8 bases, there was a span of 9 bases. CDR3 amino acids: CASSSLAEAFF. The CDR3 DNA reads as TGCGCCAGCAGTTCCCTCGCGGAAGCTTTCTTT.

V gene TRBV19 combines with J gene TRBJ1-5, with D unresolved. The CDR3 spans 14 residues. The ends were cut back, 5 bases at V and 9 bases at J, with 17 bases in the middle. The germline V gene encodes CDR1 LNHDA and CDR2 SQIVND (reference sequence). This chain's CDR3 is CASSVGPHIRPQHF. Written as DNA, the CDR3 is TGTGCCAGTAGTGTCGGGCCCCATATCAGGCCCCAGCATTTT.

V usage is TRBV7-2 and J usage is TRBJ1-5; D remains ambiguous. V was trimmed by 5 bases and J by 2 bases, leaving 13 bases between them. Looked up from germline, CDR1 is SGHTA and CDR2 is FQGNSA. The CDR3 runs 15 residues. In DNA, the CDR3 is TGTGCCAGCAGCGCGAATAATAACGGCAATCAGCCCCAGCATTTT. This gives the protein CASSANNNGNQPQHF.

The chain has TRBV5-4 and TRBJ2-1; no clear D. This CDR3 has 12 residues. V dropped 0 bases and J dropped 5 bases, with 3 bases sitting between them. Germline V CDR1 and CDR2: SGHNT, YYREEE (reference sequence). The DNA for the CDR3 is TGTGCCAGCAGCTTGGGCAACAATGAGCAGTTCTTC. Protein product: CASSLGNNEQFF.

In its sample, this clone was seen once. The chain couples TRBV28 to TRBJ1-2; D unresolved. The CDR3 totals 12 residues. Germline CDR1 MDHEN, CDR2 SYDVKM. Trimming took off 3 bases at V and 7 bases at J, with 9 bases between the two ends. The CDR3, as DNA: TGTGCCAGCAGTTTCGGGCAATTTGGCTACACCTTC. Protein sequence: CASSFGQFGYTF.

The chain carries TRBV6-1 and TRBJ1-2; D is ambiguous. The length of the CDR3 is 15 residues. V dropped 1 base and J dropped 7 bases, with 16 bases sitting between them. The germline CDR1 and CDR2 sequences are MNHNS and SASEGT. Here the CDR3 DNA reads TGTGCCAGCAGTGAAGTATCGAACGGGGAATTTGGCTACACCTTC. The encoded protein is CASSEVSNGEFGYTF.

This chain links TRBV15 with TRBJ1-2; TRBD1 matches at 7 bases. The CDR3 covers 15 residues. With 5 bases clipped from V and 0 bases from J, the junction kept 6 bases outside the gene matches. Germline V gene sequence: CDR1 LNHNV, CDR2 YYDKDF (reference sequence). CDR3 in amino acids: CATSALGTANYGYTF. The CDR3 DNA reads TGTGCCACCAGCGCCCTCGGGACAGCTAACTATGGCTACACCTTC.

The chain uses TRBV6-6 and TRBJ1-1, with 7 bases aligning to TRBD1. V shed 5 bases, J shed 0 bases, and the junction held 12 bases outside the gene matches. Germline-derived CDR1 and CDR2 are MNHNY and SVGAGI (reference sequence). This CDR3 spans 17 amino acids. CDR3 in DNA: TGTGCCAGCAGTCTCGCCCTAGGGGGACAGATGAACACTGAAGCTTTCTTT. This codes for CASSLALGGQMNTEAFF.

This clone was seen only a few times. V is TRBV6-1 and J is TRBJ2-7; 8 bases match TRBD1. The V segment lost 3 bases and the J segment 2 bases; nucleotides outside the gene matches: 6. Germline-derived CDR1 and CDR2 are MNHNS and SASEGT. The length of the CDR3 is 15 residues. CDR3 bases: TGTGCCAGCAGTGAGCTTCCGACAGGGGCCTACGAGCAGTACTTC. Its protein is CASSELPTGAYEQYF.

This chain uses TRBV7-9 with TRBJ2-3; D not certain. V lost 3 bases to trimming and J lost 6 bases, with 13 bases between them. The CDR3 consists of 14 residues. Germline V gene sequence: CDR1 SEHNR, CDR2 FQNEAQ (reference sequence). The chain's CDR3 is CASSFVRASDTQYF. CDR3 DNA: TGTGCCAGCAGCTTCGTACGGGCGAGCGATACGCAGTATTTT.

The chain is built from TRBV19 and TRBJ1-5, with a tentative D call TRBD1 (5 bases). The CDR3 is made up of 16 amino acids. V lost 3 bases and J lost 2, with 14 bases in between. The V gene's germline CDR1 is LNHDA and CDR2 SQIVND (reference sequence). CDR3 DNA sequence: TGTGCCAGTAGTATGATGGGGGTAGGTGGCAATCAGCCCCAGCATTTT. As protein: CASSMMGVGGNQPQHF.

The chain is built from TRBV7-2 and TRBJ1-2; D is ambiguous. V shed 5 bases and J shed 3 bases, with 10 bases lying between them. The CDR3 extends over 13 amino acids. Germline-derived CDR1 and CDR2 are SGHTA and FQGNSA. The CDR3 DNA reads TGTGCCAGCAGCCCGGCCCCTGACTATGGCTACACCTTC. Protein sequence: CASSPAPDYGYTF.

This chain joins TRBV21-1 and TRBJ1-5. TRBV21-1 is deemed a pseudogene. The CDR3 consists of 12 residues. The CDR3 DNA reads as TGTGCCAGCGCCCATAGCAATCAGCCCCAGCATTTT. It codes for CASAHSNQPQHF.